Listed here are 18 T cell receptor beta chains from one sample, sequenced in a study of radiation and T cells in renal cell carcinoma. TCRdb keeps only in-frame clones here, not all; method: immunoSEQ multiplex PCR. The sample has 100,000 to 150,000 clones; 81% are singletons. Time point described: blood 2 weeks post-SBRT. Treatment denoted: 15 Gy SBRT to primary tumor, nephrectomy 4 weeks later. The input for sequencing was blood, taken from a patient whose treatment included radiotherapy and nephrectomy. The receptors shown here come from a man aged 50 to 60 with renal cell carcinoma.

The CDR3: CASSLEGFQPQHF. DNA of the CDR3: TGTGCCAGCAGTTTAGAGGGGTTTCAGCCCCAGCATTTT. The chain carries TRBV28 and TRBJ1-5, with D perhaps matching TRBD1 (5 bases). With 2 bases removed from V and 6 bases from J, the gap between germline ends came to 8 bases. This CDR3 is 13 amino acids long. Germline V lookup: CDR1 MDHEN, CDR2 SYDVKM. The whole variable domain, remainder taken from reference TRBV28 and TRBJ1-5, is DVKVTQSSRYLVKRTGEKVFLECVQDMDHENMFWYRQDPGLGLRLIYFSYDVKMKEKGDIPEGYSVSREKKERFSLILESASTNQTSMYLCASSLEGFQPQHFGDGTRLSIL.

The J gene is TRBJ2-5, the V gene TRBV19; 9 bases are a match to TRBD1. The CDR3 covers 13 residues. The germline CDR1 and CDR2 sequences are LNHDA and SQIVND (reference sequence). The trim removed 9 bases at V and 5 bases at J, leaving 7 bases unmatched. The CDR3 protein is CASRGQGGETQYF. Here the CDR3 DNA reads TGTGCCAGCAGGGGACAGGGAGGGGAGACCCAGTACTTC.

The chain has TRBV6-1 and TRBJ2-1; 8 bases align to TRBD1. This CDR3 is built from 15 residues. From germline, CDR1 is MNHNS and CDR2 SASEGT. With 6 bases clipped from V and 6 bases from J, the junction kept 10 bases outside the gene matches. The CDR3 protein is CASRIGQGGFNEQFF. The CDR3 nucleotides are TGTGCCAGCAGAATAGGACAGGGAGGATTCAATGAGCAGTTCTTC.

This clone has a handful of counts. The chain joins TRBV5-1 to TRBJ1-1; 10 positions agree with TRBD1. J gave up 5 bases and V 0 bases, and 10 bases lay outside the gene matches. The CDR3 length is 17 residues. From germline, CDR1 is SGHRS and CDR2 YFSETQ. CDR3 coding DNA: TGCGCCAGCAGCTTGGTTGGGACAGGGGTCGGCCAGACTGAAGCTTTCTTT. Translating gives CASSLVGTGVGQTEAFF.

This clone was detected only a few times. The chain joins TRBV4-3 to TRBJ2-1, with 9 positions matching TRBD1. This CDR3 is built from 20 residues. With V trimmed by 0 bases and J by 4 bases, 16 bases remained unmatched. The germline CDR1 and CDR2 sequences are LGHNA and YSLEER. CDR3 nucleotide sequence: TGCGCCAGCAGCCAAGATCTGGGACAGGGCATCTCGGGGGGTTACAATGAGCAGTTCTTC. Protein product: CASSQDLGQGISGGYNEQFF.

The chain couples TRBV10-3 to TRBJ2-7; possibly TRBD2 for D (5 bases). This CDR3 region has 13 residues. Trimming removed 4 bases at V and 2 bases at J, with 9 bases between. Looked up from germline, CDR1 is ENHRY and CDR2 is SYGVKD. The CDR3 nucleotides read TGTGCCATCAGTGGGAGGACCACCTACGAGCAGTACTTC. It encodes CAISGRTTYEQYF.

This chain joins TRBV30 and TRBJ1-5; D possibly corresponds to TRBD1 (6 bases). The CDR3 runs 16 residues. V was cut by 2 bases and J by 5 bases, with 19 bases left in between. The germline V gene has CDR1 GTSNPN and CDR2 SVGIG (reference sequence). CDR3 nucleotides: TGTGCCTGGAGTTCCCCTGGGGGGCAGGTTGATCAGCCCCAGCATTTT. Translating it yields CAWSSPGGQVDQPQHF.

CDR3 amino acids: CASTLSRGNSYEQYF. The CDR3 region has the DNA TGTGCCAGCACCCTAAGTCGGGGCAACTCCTACGAGCAGTACTTC. The J gene is TRBJ2-7, the V gene TRBV2; D could derive from TRBD1 or TRBD2 (5 bases each). The ends were cut back, 7 bases at V and 0 bases at J, with 16 bases in the middle. The CDR3 is made up of 15 amino acids. Germline CDR1 and CDR2: SNHLY and FYNNEI. The full variable domain, its missing parts supplied by reference TRBV2 and TRBJ2-7, is EPEVTQTPSHQVTQMGQEVILRCVPISNHLYFYWYRQILGQKVEFLVSFYNNEISEKSEIFDDQFSVERPDGSNFTLKIRSTKLEDSAMYFCASTLSRGNSYEQYFGPGTRLTVT.

The rearrangement joins TRBV10-1 to TRBJ2-7; D may match TRBD1 or TRBD2 (5 bases each). The V and J ends lost 6 bases and 2 bases respectively, with 8 bases between them. The V gene's germline CDR1 is WNHNN and CDR2 SYGVQD (reference sequence). The CDR3 totals 12 residues. CDR3 in amino acids: CASSGATYEQYF. The CDR3 DNA follows: TGCGCCAGCAGCGGGGCCACCTACGAGCAGTACTTC.

The chain uses TRBV13 and TRBJ2-5, with TRBD1 identical over 9 bases. The CDR3 has 13 residues. V was pared by 4 bases and J by 6 bases, with 3 bases of the junction left unmatched. Germline V CDR1 and CDR2: PRHDT, FYEKMQ (reference sequence). CDR3 in amino acids: CASSSGTGQTQYF. In DNA form, the CDR3 reads TGTGCCAGCAGCTCCGGGACAGGGCAGACCCAGTACTTC.

The gene calls are TRBV6-1 and TRBJ2-1; D unclear. Per germline, CDR1 MNHNS and CDR2 SASEGT. This CDR3 comprises 13 residues. Trimming took off 6 bases at V and 6 bases at J, with 12 bases between the two ends. The CDR3 region is CASRTRTPNEQFF. CDR3 in DNA: TGTGCCAGCAGGACCAGAACCCCCAATGAGCAGTTCTTC.

The count of this clone is one. The chain carries TRBV7-9 and TRBJ2-7, with 9 bases that match TRBD1. CDR3 size: 17 residues. Trimming took 1 base from V and 3 from J; bases not matched to a gene: 10. Germline values: CDR1 SEHNR, CDR2 FQNEAQ (reference sequence). CDR3: CASSLVRSGQGVYEQYF. In DNA form, the CDR3 reads TGTGCCAGCAGCTTAGTACGGTCGGGACAGGGAGTCTACGAGCAGTACTTC.

The chain recombines TRBV7-2 with TRBJ2-2; D might be TRBD1 (6 bases). Germline V CDR1 and CDR2: SGHTA, FQGNSA. Trimming took 2 bases from V and 6 from J, leaving 13 bases between them. This CDR3 comprises 15 residues. The CDR3 sequence: CASSLNRVVAGELFF. CDR3 bases: TGTGCCAGCAGCTTAAACAGGGTAGTGGCCGGGGAGCTGTTTTTT.

This clone was counted only a few times. This same CDR3 is encoded by further DNA sequences in the sample. CDR3 nucleotides: TGTGCCAGCAGTTTAAGAGGGAACTATGGCTACACCTTC. It is translated as CASSLRGNYGYTF. J is TRBJ1-2 and V is TRBV28; no firm D call. The CDR3 sequence is 13 residues long. Trimming cost V 2 bases and J 2 bases, with 6 bases left between them. CDR1 and CDR2 from the germline V gene are MDHEN and SYDVKM.

The CDR3 is CAWSVGSADTQYF. CDR3 DNA sequence: TGTGCCTGGAGTGTAGGTTCAGCCGATACGCAGTATTTT. The chain joins TRBV30 to TRBJ2-3; D remains ambiguous. The ends were cut back, 0 bases at V and 6 bases at J, with 10 bases in the middle. CDR3 length: 13 amino acids. Germline CDR1 GTSNPN, CDR2 SVGIG (reference sequence).

The chain is built from TRBV5-8 and TRBJ2-1; D is undetermined. The V gene lost 1 base and the J gene lost 4 bases, with 15 bases spanning the gap. Germline V gene data show CDR1 as SGHTS and CDR2 as YDEGEE. CDR3 length: 16 residues. This chain's CDR3 is CASSLSSLGMYNEQFF. CDR3 bases: TGTGCCAGCAGCTTGAGTTCACTGGGGATGTACAATGAGCAGTTCTTC.

The V and J genes are TRBV5-4 and TRBJ1-4; weak D call: TRBD1 (5 bases). This CDR3 has 15 amino acids. Between the trimmed V and J ends, which lost 3 bases and 6 bases, there was a span of 15 bases. Germline V CDR1 and CDR2: SGHNT, YYREEE (reference sequence). CDR3 residues: CASSSRSRGDEKLFF. The CDR3 DNA reads TGTGCCAGCAGCTCGCGCTCCCGGGGGGATGAAAAACTGTTTTTT.

This clone has just a few counts. The V gene is TRBV7-9, the J gene TRBJ2-7; the D call may be TRBD1 or TRBD2 (5 bases each). The CDR3 sequence is 16 residues long. V was shortened by 5 bases and J by 2 bases, with 19 bases between the two germline ends. Germline assignment: CDR1 SEHNR and CDR2 FQNEAQ (reference sequence). The CDR3 loop reads CASSPRVGTGTYEQYF. For the CDR3, the DNA is TGTGCCAGCAGCCCGAGGGTAGGTACAGGCACCTACGAGCAGTACTTC.